The 3 T cell receptor beta chains below all came from one sample that was sequenced in a study of blood T cell repertoires in COVID-19. Sequencing was performed with immunoSEQ multiplex PCR; in TCRdb, only in-frame clones are kept and a portion is missing. The sample lists roughly 410,000 clones; about 90% were seen once. The sequencing sample was made of peripheral blood. The receptors were sampled from a woman aged 55-75 years with COVID-19, enrolled during active disease.

The chain recombines TRBV5-4 with TRBJ1-1; D remains ambiguous. CDR1 SGHNT and CDR2 YYREEE come from the germline V gene (reference sequence). The CDR3 totals 13 residues. Deletions cut 0 bases from V and 5 bases from J, with 8 bases between. CDR3: CASSLERQTEAFF. The DNA for the CDR3 is TGTGCCAGCAGCTTGGAGCGTCAGACTGAAGCTTTCTTT.

This rearrangement joins TRBV25-1 to TRBJ2-2, with a possible D match to TRBD1 (6 bases). The V end was cut by 3 bases, the J end by 1 base, with 9 bases between. Germline V lookup: CDR1 MGHDK, CDR2 SYGVNS. The CDR3 is 15 residues long. The CDR3 spells CASSEVGGNTGELFF. The CDR3 DNA reads as TGTGCCAGCAGTGAGGTAGGGGGGAACACCGGGGAGCTGTTTTTT.

The rearrangement joins TRBV19 to TRBJ2-3; a weak D match, TRBD1 (6 bases). Germline CDR1 is LNHDA and CDR2 is SQIVND (reference sequence). Deletions cut 5 bases from V and 2 bases from J, with 17 bases between. There are 16 residues in the CDR3. This chain's CDR3 is CASSPGSRGPTDTQYF. The CDR3 coding sequence is TGTGCCAGTAGTCCAGGGAGCAGGGGCCCCACAGATACGCAGTATTTT.